Listed below are T cell receptor beta chains from one sample, sequenced in a study of T cell clones after liver transplantation. The repertoire was sequenced with immunoSEQ multiplex PCR; TCRdb's copy has only in-frame clones and lacks some. The table shows 70,000 or so clones, with more than 75% occurring only once. The sequencing here drew on CD4+ T cells from blood, taken before liver transplant. The receptors were gathered from a human donor who received a liver transplant. Each CDR3 is given with its conserved first and last residue. A D gene is named only where the DNA matches it firmly. Clone sizes are given selectively: once, few, many, or a class where the clone is expanded.

J	D	size	V	DNA	CDR3
TRBJ2-3	.	once	TRBV14	TGTGCCAGCAGCCAAGTCACTACGCAGTATTTT	CASSQVTTQYF
TRBJ2-6	.	.	TRBV11-3	TGTGCCAGCAGCTCCTACTCTGGGGCCAACGTCCTGACTTTC	CASSSYSGANVLTF
TRBJ2-1	.	.	TRBV2	TGTGCCAGCAGCGTGACAGCTATTGAGCAGTTCTTC	CASSVTAIEQFF
TRBJ2-1	TRBD2	.	TRBV6-1	TGTGCCAGCAAAAGGACTAGCGGGAATCAGAATGAGCAGTTCTTC	CASKRTSGNQNEQFF
TRBJ2-3	TRBD2	.	TRBV18	TGTGCCAGCTCTCCAACTAGCGCCTACACAGATACGCAGTATTTT	CASSPTSAYTDTQYF
TRBJ2-1	.	.	TRBV29-1	TGCAGCGTTGAACCCCAAACTAGGGAGCAGTTCTTC	CSVEPQTREQFF
TRBJ1-3	.	.	TRBV28	TGTGCCAGCAGTTTTCCCGGAGCTGTAAACACCATATATTTT	CASSFPGAVNTIYF
TRBJ2-2	.	.	TRBV6-1	TGTGCCAGCAGCTCCGGAGAGACCGGGGAGCTGTTTTTT	CASSSGETGELFF
TRBJ1-2	TRBD1	.	TRBV28	TGTGCCAGCAGTTTGAAGGGGGCGGGACAGGGCTATGGCTACACCTTC	CASSLKGAGQGYGYTF
TRBJ2-1	.	.	TRBV11-3	TGTGCCAGCAGCTGGACCCCCCTGGAGAATGAGCAGTTCTTC	CASSWTPLENEQFF
TRBJ2-7	.	.	TRBV9	TGTGCCAGCAGCCCAGAGGCAGGAAATTACGAGCAGTACTTC	CASSPEAGNYEQYF
TRBJ1-2	TRBD1	.	TRBV19	TGTGCCAGTACTGGGACAGGGTATGGCTACACCTTC	CASTGTGYGYTF
TRBJ2-2	.	.	TRBV5-1	TGCGCCAGCAGCTTCGGTAGGGGGAACACCGGGGAGCTGTTTTTT	CASSFGRGNTGELFF
TRBJ1-2	TRBD1	once	TRBV5-1	TGCGCCAGCAGCTTGGCGTTTGGAAGGACAGGGGATGAAGGCTACACCTTC	CASSLAFGRTGDEGYTF
TRBJ2-1	TRBD2	.	TRBV5-8	TGTGCCAGCAGCGATGGTGATAGCGGGATTCTCAATGAGCAGTTCTTC	CASSDGDSGILNEQFF
TRBJ1-2	.	.	TRBV12-2	TGTGCAAGTCGCCGCCGACCGGGACAGGTTTCAGGTGGCTACACCTTC	CASRRRPGQVSGGYTF
TRBJ1-1	.	few	TRBV10-3	TGTGCCATCAGTGAGTCGACGGGCACTGAAGCTTTCTTT	CAISESTGTEAFF
TRBJ1-1	.	few	TRBV11-3	TGTGCCAGCAGCTTAGATAGTCGGTCGGGCACTGAAGCTTTCTTT	CASSLDSRSGTEAFF
TRBJ2-1	.	.	TRBV7-3	TGTGCCAGCAGCTTAGAGAGGGATTCTAATGAGCAGTTCTTC	CASSLERDSNEQFF
TRBJ2-1	.	.	TRBV11-2	TGTGCCAGCAGCATCCGGGACTCCAGCTCCTACAATGAGCAGTTCTTC	CASSIRDSSSYNEQFF
TRBJ2-7	TRBD1	once	TRBV30	TGTGCCTGGAACAGGGGGCGGAACGAGCAGTACTTC	CAWNRGRNEQYF
TRBJ2-7	.	.	TRBV28	TGTGCCAGCAGTTTAGGTGGGACGGTCAACTACGAGCAGTACTTC	CASSLGGTVNYEQYF
TRBJ2-3	.	.	TRBV6-4	TGTGCCAGCAGGCTCGGGTCCAGCACAGATACGCAGTATTTT	CASRLGSSTDTQYF
TRBJ2-2	.	.	TRBV5-5	TGTGCCAGCAGCTTGAGGGTGGCCGGGGAGCTGTTTTTT	CASSLRVAGELFF
TRBJ2-3	.	.	TRBV7-3	TGTGCCAGCAGCAAAGAAAGGGGGTGGGACACAGATACGCAGTATTTT	CASSKERGWDTDTQYF
TRBJ1-4	.	.	TRBV6-1	TGTGCCAGCACGCCCGACAGAATCAATGAAAAACTGTTTTTT	CASTPDRINEKLFF
TRBJ1-2	TRBD1	.	TRBV6-1	TGTGCCAGCAATTACAGGGGAGGCGGCTACACCTTC	CASNYRGGGYTF
TRBJ2-1	TRBD2	.	TRBV6-5	TGTGCCAGCAGTACCCCTAGCGGGAGAACGAATGAGCAGTTCTTC	CASSTPSGRTNEQFF
TRBJ1-1	TRBD1	.	TRBV19	TGTGCCAGTAGTATACAGGGGGACACTGAAGCTTTCTTT	CASSIQGDTEAFF
TRBJ2-2	.	.	TRBV11-3	TGTGCCAGCAGCCCCCGGTCCCTTACCGGGGAGCTGTTTTTT	CASSPRSLTGELFF
TRBJ2-1	.	.	TRBV7-2	TGTGCCAGCAGCTTATCCCGAGGCAATGAGCAGTTCTTC	CASSLSRGNEQFF
TRBJ1-1	.	.	TRBV2	TGTGGGGGCAGGGGCGACACTGAAGCTTTCTTT	CGGRGDTEAFF
TRBJ2-7	.	.	TRBV10-2	TGCGCCAGCAGTGAGTCGAGGGCTGGGATCTCCTACGAGCAGTACTTC	CASSESRAGISYEQYF
TRBJ2-6	.	.	TRBV2	TGTGCCAGCAGTGAAGAGCAGTCCGGGGCCAACGTCCTGACTTTC	CASSEEQSGANVLTF
TRBJ2-3	.	.	TRBV5-4	TGTGCCAGCAGCCACGCTGGACTATCTGATACGCAGTATTTT	CASSHAGLSDTQYF
TRBJ2-2	.	.	TRBV5-1	TGCGCCAGCAGCTTGACTCAAACGAACACCGGGGAGCTGTTTTTT	CASSLTQTNTGELFF
TRBJ2-1	.	.	TRBV28	TGTGCCAGCAGTGGGCGAGGGTCGGGCAATGAGCAGTTCTTC	CASSGRGSGNEQFF
TRBJ2-1	TRBD2	.	TRBV7-9	TGTGCCAGCAACCGAGCCTTAGCGGGAGGTTCTTATGAGCAGTTCTTC	CASNRALAGGSYEQFF
TRBJ2-1	TRBD1	.	TRBV2	TGTGCCAGCAGCAGGGGGATGGACGGCGAGCAGTTCTTC	CASSRGMDGEQFF
TRBJ1-4	.	.	TRBV5-1	TGCGCCAGCAGCTTGGTGAGGGACGGATATGCAACTAATGAAAAACTGTTTTTT	CASSLVRDGYATNEKLFF
TRBJ2-5	.	.	TRBV2	TGTGCCAGCAGTGAAATGGGCGGACTCCAAGAGACCCAGTACTTC	CASSEMGGLQETQYF
TRBJ2-7	TRBD1	.	TRBV6-5	TGTGCCAGCAGTAGACAGGGGGCGAGGGACGAGCAGTACTTC	CASSRQGARDEQYF
TRBJ2-2	TRBD1	once	TRBV5-5	TGTGCCAGCAGCTTGCAGGGGGCGAACACCGGGGAGCTGTTTTTT	CASSLQGANTGELFF
TRBJ2-3	.	.	TRBV7-8	TGTGCCAGCAGCTTGGGGGGAAAGGCAGATACGCAGTATTTT	CASSLGGKADTQYF
TRBJ1-2	.	.	TRBV18	TGTGCCAGCTCACCCTCGGGGGGCATCGGTGGCTACACCTTC	CASSPSGGIGGYTF
TRBJ2-1	TRBD1	.	TRBV27	TGTGCCAGCAGTTTAAAGACAGGGGGCGATGAGCAGTTCTTC	CASSLKTGGDEQFF
TRBJ1-1	.	.	TRBV11-3	TGTGCCAGCAGCTTAGGACAGAGTTCGATGGAGGCTTTCTTT	CASSLGQSSMEAFF
TRBJ1-1	TRBD1	.	TRBV19	TGTGCCAGTAGTGGACAGGGCTTTGGCACTGAAGCTTTCTTT	CASSGQGFGTEAFF